These 26 T cell receptor beta chains were sequenced from one sample in a study of blood T cell repertoires in COVID-19. Using immunoSEQ multiplex PCR, the repertoire was profiled, and TCRdb retains in-frame clones only, with some absent. The sample holds 290,000 or so clones, roughly 85% seen once. Material for sequencing was peripheral blood. The origin of the receptors is a man aged 45-65 years with active or convalescent COVID-19.

The genes are TRBV25-1 and TRBJ2-5; TRBD1 aligns across 10 bases. Germline V gene sequence: CDR1 MGHDK, CDR2 SYGVNS. This CDR3 has 17 amino acids. J was trimmed by 5 bases and V by 1 base; bases with no gene match: 10. CDR3 sequence: CASSESGTGAARETQYF. In DNA form, the CDR3 reads TGTGCCAGCAGTGAATCAGGGACAGGGGCCGCCCGGGAGACCCAGTACTTC. Using reference TRBV25-1 and TRBJ2-5 for the parts outside the CDR3, the full variable domain is EADIYQTPRYLVIGTGKKITLECSQTMGHDKMYWYQQDPGMELHLIHYSYGVNSTEKGDLSSESTVSRIRTEHFPLTLESARPSHTSQYLCASSESGTGAARETQYFGPGTRLLVL.

V is TRBV4-2 and J is TRBJ1-2; a possible D gene is TRBD1 (5 bases). The CDR3 is 13 amino acids. Germline lookup yields CDR1 LGHNA and CDR2 YNFKEQ. Trimming cost V 1 base and J 7 bases, with 10 bases left between them. The CDR3, as DNA: TGTGCCAGCAGCCAAGCTGGCGGGGGTGGCTACACCTTC. Translated, it gives CASSQAGGGGYTF.

The chain uses TRBV2 and TRBJ2-1; D gene uncertain. The germline V gene has CDR1 SNHLY and CDR2 FYNNEI. This CDR3 is built from 12 residues. V lost 6 bases and J 9 bases, leaving 12 bases between the germline ends. The CDR3 sequence: CASRLASGEQFF. The DNA for the CDR3 is TGTGCCAGCAGATTAGCCTCGGGTGAGCAGTTCTTC.

The chain couples TRBV19 to TRBJ1-4; 10 bases match TRBD1. Germline CDR1 reads LNHDA; CDR2 reads SQIVND (reference sequence). The CDR3 is 14 amino acids. The V and J ends lost 6 bases and 6 bases, in that order; junction bases with no gene match: 4. The CDR3: CASSAGQGYEKLFF. The CDR3 bases are TGTGCCAGTAGCGCGGGACAGGGGTATGAAAAACTGTTTTTT. Full variable domain (outside the CDR3, taken from reference TRBV19 and TRBJ1-4): DGGITQSPKYLFRKEGQNVTLSCEQNLNHDAMYWYRQDPGQGLRLIYYSQIVNDFQKGDIAEGYSVSREKKESFPLTVTSAQKNPTAFYLCASSAGQGYEKLFFGSGTQLSVL.

The chain carries TRBV5-1 and TRBJ1-1, with TRBD1 matching over 12 bases. The germline CDR1 and CDR2 sequences are SGHRS and YFSETQ. The trim removed 4 bases at V and 3 bases at J, leaving 7 bases unmatched. This CDR3 comprises 16 residues. The CDR3 reads CASSPGGTGGYTEAFF. In nucleotides, the CDR3 is TGCGCCAGCAGCCCCGGCGGGACAGGGGGCTACACTGAAGCTTTCTTT.

The chain recombines TRBV27 with TRBJ2-3; D gene ambiguous. The length of the CDR3 is 12 residues. Between the trimmed V and J ends, which lost 4 bases and 10 bases, there was a span of 12 bases. In germline, CDR1 is MNHEY, CDR2 SMNVEV (reference sequence). CDR3 coding DNA: TGTGCCAGCAGTTCAAATGAGGCGGCGCAGTATTTT. This encodes CASSSNEAAQYF.

The rearrangement links TRBV20-1 to TRBJ2-1; D may be TRBD2 (5 bases). Germline assignment: CDR1 DFQATT and CDR2 SNEGSKA (reference sequence). The CDR3 length is 14 residues. V lost 3 bases and J lost 6, with 15 bases in between. CDR3 DNA: TGCAGTGCTAGTAAAGCGGAGATCCTCAATGAGCAGTTCTTC. The encoded protein is CSASKAEILNEQFF.

This chain links TRBV5-1 with TRBJ2-7; no clear D gene. This CDR3 is 14 amino acids long. Deletions cut 5 bases from V and 3 bases from J, with 15 bases between. CDR1 is SGHRS and CDR2 is YFSETQ in the germline V gene. The chain's CDR3 is CASRPATDRYEQYF. The CDR3 nucleotides are TGCGCCAGCAGACCAGCGACTGATCGCTACGAGCAGTACTTC. The whole variable domain, remainder taken from reference TRBV5-1 and TRBJ2-7, is KAGVTQTPRYLIKTRGQQVTLSCSPISGHRSVSWYQQTPGQGLQFLFEYFSETQRNKGNFPGRFSGRQFSNSRSEMNVSTLELGDSALYLCASRPATDRYEQYFGPGTRLTVT.

Note on this clone: A read error is possible here, since a much larger clone lies one base away. The chain combines TRBV28 with TRBJ1-2; D is ambiguous. The CDR3 contains 13 residues. The V gene's germline CDR1 is MDHEN and CDR2 SYDVKM. The V and J ends lost 3 bases and 5 bases respectively, with 10 bases between them. CDR3: CASSLWGGYGYTF. The DNA for the CDR3 is TGTGCCAGCAGTTTGTGGGGAGGGTATGGCTACACCTTC.

V and J are TRBV7-8 and TRBJ2-1; TRBD2 matches 9 bases. In germline, CDR1 is SGHVS, CDR2 FQNEAQ. After removal of 2 bases from V and 5 bases from J, the junction contained 13 bases not matched to a gene. The CDR3 has 18 residues. The CDR3 reads CASSLSPDSASGNNEQFF. In DNA, the CDR3 is TGTGCCAGCAGCTTATCTCCGGATTCGGCTAGCGGGAACAATGAGCAGTTCTTC.

As concerns this clone: At one of its ends the junction is not consistent with the germline gene, which may arise from a read error. The chain combines TRBV7-2 with TRBJ2-1; 12 bases are shared with TRBD2. Germline V gives CDR1 SGHTA, CDR2 FQGNSA. This CDR3 spans 13 amino acids. The CDR3 nucleotides read TGTGCCAGCAGCCTAGCGGGAGGGCCGAGGGTGCTCTTC. Residues: CASSLAGGPRVLF.

The chain is built from TRBV19 and TRBJ1-5, with D uncertain. Germline V gene sequence: CDR1 LNHDA, CDR2 SQIVND (reference sequence). The CDR3 is 12 residues long. The V and J ends lost 3 bases and 6 bases respectively, with 6 bases between them. Written as DNA, the CDR3 is TGTGCCAGTAGTATCTCCGGTCAGCCCCAGCATTTT. Its protein product is CASSISGQPQHF.

This clone has just one count. The CDR3 DNA reads as TGCGCCAGCAGCCAAGATACTAGCTCTGGAAACACCATATATTTT. Translated: CASSQDTSSGNTIYF. The V and J genes are TRBV4-1 and TRBJ1-3; D is ambiguous. Germline lookup yields CDR1 MGHRA and CDR2 YSYEKL. The ends were cut back, 0 bases at V and 0 bases at J, with 6 bases in the middle. The CDR3 loop spans 15 amino acids.

The chain employs TRBV5-4 and TRBJ1-2, with TRBD1 matching 8 bases. V gave up 4 bases and J gave up 2 bases; unmatched junction bases: 1. CDR3 length: 13 residues. Germline assignment: CDR1 SGHNT and CDR2 YYREEE (reference sequence). The DNA for the CDR3 is TGTGCCAGCAGCAGGACAGGGAACTATGGCTACACCTTC. Translation: CASSRTGNYGYTF.

The rearrangement uses TRBV11-2 and TRBJ1-1, with a weak D call TRBD1 (5 bases). V lost 5 bases and J 5 bases, leaving 12 bases between the germline ends. CDR1 is SGHAT, CDR2 FQNNGV, per germline. The CDR3 is made up of 13 amino acids. The CDR3, as DNA: TGTGCCAGCAGCCCTCCGGGGGGAACTGAAGCTTTCTTT. Translation gives CASSPPGGTEAFF.

This clone was counted once. The V and J genes are TRBV30 and TRBJ1-1; the match to TRBD1 covers 10 bases. V was pared by 4 bases and J by 0 bases, with 8 bases of the junction left unmatched. The CDR3 covers 16 residues. Germline V gives CDR1 GTSNPN, CDR2 SVGIG (reference sequence). This chain's CDR3 is CAWMKRDRGLNTEAFF. The DNA of the CDR3 is TGTGCCTGGATGAAACGGGACAGGGGCTTGAACACTGAAGCTTTCTTT.

This clone was recorded once. V and J are TRBV5-1 and TRBJ2-3; 13 positions match TRBD2. CDR3 length: 16 residues. J gave up 7 bases and V 0 bases, and 5 bases lay outside the gene matches. Germline loops: CDR1 SGHRS, CDR2 YFSETQ. This CDR3 is CASSLGTSGSQNTQYF. CDR3 coding DNA: TGCGCCAGCAGCTTGGGGACTAGCGGGAGCCAAAATACGCAGTATTTT.

This clone appeared once. This chain links TRBV2 with TRBJ2-7, with D tentatively TRBD1 (7 bases). The germline V and J ends were trimmed by 7 bases and 9 bases, with 16 bases remaining between them. The CDR3 has 12 amino acids. Germline V gene sequence: CDR1 SNHLY, CDR2 FYNNEI. The CDR3 here is CASKAEGAGQYF. The CDR3 coding sequence is TGTGCCAGCAAGGCGGAGGGGGCTGGGCAGTACTTC.

V gene TRBV15 combines with J gene TRBJ2-7; the match to TRBD1 covers 7 bases. The CDR3 has 17 amino acids. Trimming at V came to 0 bases and at J to 2 bases, leaving 10 bases not matched to a gene. Germline V gene data show CDR1 as LNHNV and CDR2 as YYDKDF (reference sequence). CDR3 DNA sequence: TGTGCCACCAGCAGAGATCGCTCGGGACAGAGAGCCTACGAGCAGTACTTC. Translated, it gives CATSRDRSGQRAYEQYF.

J is TRBJ2-3 and V is TRBV11-2; D may be TRBD2 (5 bases). Germline CDR1 reads SGHAT; CDR2 reads FQNNGV. V shed 1 base and J shed 6 bases, with 11 bases lying between them. The CDR3 is 14 amino acids. The CDR3 loop is CASSLAGSVDTQYF. CDR3 DNA sequence: TGTGCCAGCAGCTTAGCGGGGAGCGTCGATACGCAGTATTTT.

The count of this clone is one. The chain carries TRBV7-9 and TRBJ1-3; D remains unclear. Germline V gene sequence: CDR1 SEHNR, CDR2 FQNEAQ (reference sequence). Trimming removed 5 bases from V and 0 bases from J, with 14 bases in between. The CDR3 is 16 residues long. The CDR3 here is CASSPEEGFSGNTIYF. DNA of the CDR3: TGTGCCAGCAGCCCAGAAGAGGGCTTCTCTGGAAACACCATATATTTT.

V gene TRBV7-8 combines with J gene TRBJ1-1, with D hard to call. The CDR3 is 16 amino acids. CDR1 and CDR2 from the germline V gene are SGHVS and FQNEAQ. The V gene lost 2 bases and the J gene lost 0 bases, with 13 bases spanning the gap. The CDR3 spells CASSLLVKRLNTEAFF. For the CDR3, the DNA is TGTGCCAGCAGCTTACTAGTCAAAAGGCTGAACACTGAAGCTTTCTTT.

The CDR3 here is CASSQASGAYEQYF. CDR3 DNA sequence: TGCGCCAGCAGCCAAGCTAGCGGGGCCTACGAGCAGTACTTC. The chain combines TRBV4-1 with TRBJ2-7; 9 positions match TRBD2. Germline trimming cut 1 base from V and 2 bases from J; bases unmatched to any gene: 0. Germline-derived CDR1 and CDR2 are MGHRA and YSYEKL. The CDR3 covers 14 residues.

The chain joins TRBV19 to TRBJ1-6; tentative D call: TRBD1 (5 bases). Per germline, CDR1 LNHDA and CDR2 SQIVND (reference sequence). The CDR3 sequence is 13 residues long. V lost 5 bases and J 10 bases, leaving 12 bases between the germline ends. The chain's CDR3 is CASSPREGSPLHF. CDR3 coding DNA: TGTGCCAGTAGTCCACGGGAGGGGTCACCCCTCCACTTT.

V is TRBV5-1 and J is TRBJ2-5; 7 bases map to TRBD2. Germline values: CDR1 SGHRS, CDR2 YFSETQ. J gave up 4 bases and V 3 bases, and 9 bases lay outside the gene matches. This CDR3 spans 15 amino acids. The CDR3 sequence is CASSSPLREVETQYF. The CDR3 DNA reads TGCGCCAGCAGCTCACCACTTCGGGAGGTAGAGACCCAGTACTTC. Full variable domain (rest looked up from reference TRBV5-1 and TRBJ2-5): KAGVTQTPRYLIKTRGQQVTLSCSPISGHRSVSWYQQTPGQGLQFLFEYFSETQRNKGNFPGRFSGRQFSNSRSEMNVSTLELGDSALYLCASSSPLREVETQYFGPGTRLLVL.

V gene TRBV4-2 combines with J gene TRBJ2-7; a possible D gene is TRBD2 (6 bases). The CDR3 spans 14 residues. Germline CDR1 reads LGHNA; CDR2 reads YNFKEQ. Trimming removed 4 bases at V and 2 bases at J, with 12 bases between. DNA of the CDR3: TGTGCCAGCAGCCTGGCTCGCGGGGCCTACGAGCAGTACTTC. Residues: CASSLARGAYEQYF.